This entry features one T cell receptor beta chain sequence. Its antigen is unknown. Time point described: newly diagnosed GD, antithyroid drugs for less than 3 months. After RNA was extracted from PBMCs, the TCR library was made from it. This specimen belongs to a study of regulatory T cells in long-lasting Graves disease. For the study at large: The study enrolled newly diagnosed Graves' patients on antithyroid drugs under 3 months. General study findings and limits: Among the persistent patients, 2,500 to 3,500 public clonotypes were shared, more than the 850 to 1,000 shared among new patients. TRBV28 was favored in persistent disease, as were TRBJ1-2 and TRBJ2-5. Those with persistent Graves' had less TCR diversity than newly diagnosed patients.

The germline V and J ends were trimmed by 3 bases and 9 bases, with 30 bases remaining between them. CDR3 length equals 19 residues. TCR beta libraries were built with iRepertoire HTBI primers and Arm-PCR of CDR3 regions. TCRdb re-derived calls from the multiplex PCR reads in MiXCR, one entry per CDR3 protein. The repertoire holds roughly 430,000 distinct CDR3 sequences, with about 17% as singletons. These data also featured in a second study, about T cells in Graves' hyperthyroidism and ophthalmopathy.

The TCR comes from a woman in her 30s with Graves disease. This chain links TRBV12-3 or TRBV12-4 with TRBJ2-1; the D is unclear. The starting material was peripheral blood mononuclear cells (PBMCs), obtained at new diagnosis, from a patient treated with antithyroid drugs. CDR3 loop: CASSFPRTQPRRLGGEQFF. For the CDR3, the DNA is TGTGCCAGCAGTTTTCCAAGGACCCAACCCAGAAGATTAGGTGGTGAGCAGTTCTTC.